A single sample is the source of the 20 T cell receptor beta chains below, sequenced in a study of radiotherapy plus CTLA-4 blockade in lung cancer. Clones were sequenced by immunoSEQ multiplex PCR, and TCRdb holds only the in-frame ones, with some missing. This table has about 98,000 clones, approximately 78% appearing once. The source material was peripheral blood, sampled from a patient treated with radiotherapy plus ipilimumab. The receptors here all came from a human donor with non-small cell lung cancer who had a partial response to radiotherapy plus ipilimumab.

This clone appeared a single time. This chain joins TRBV2 and TRBJ2-7; D is possibly TRBD1 (5 bases). The germline gives CDR1 SNHLY, CDR2 FYNNEI. The CDR3 spans 13 residues. Trimming took 6 bases from V and 4 from J, leaving 13 bases between them. DNA for the CDR3: TGTGCCAGCAGGGGGCGTTCCCCGTACGAGCAGTACTTC. It specifies CASRGRSPYEQYF.

The chain uses TRBV30 and TRBJ1-5; 9 nucleotides match TRBD1. The CDR3 consists of 14 residues. Trimming cost V 0 bases and J 7 bases; bases outside gene matches: 4. CDR1 and CDR2 (germline): GTSNPN, SVGIG (reference sequence). The CDR3 coding sequence is TGTGCCTGGAGTGTGACAGGGGGAGGACAGCCCCAGCATTTT. Translation: CAWSVTGGGQPQHF.

The chain joins TRBV9 to TRBJ2-1; 10 bases align to TRBD2. V gave up 2 bases and J gave up 5 bases; unmatched junction bases: 4. In germline, CDR1 is SGDLS, CDR2 YYNGEE. The CDR3 covers 15 residues. CDR3 nucleotides: TGTGCCAGCAGCGTCGTTAGCGGGAGGAACAATGAGCAGTTCTTC. Its translation: CASSVVSGRNNEQFF.

The chain couples TRBV6-5 to TRBJ2-1, with 8 positions matching TRBD2. This CDR3 region has 16 residues. Germline V gene sequence: CDR1 MNHEY, CDR2 SVGAGI. The V and J ends lost 2 bases and 5 bases, in that order; junction bases with no gene match: 8. CDR3 protein: CASSYRGTRINNEQFF. The CDR3 DNA is TGTGCCAGCAGTTACCGAGGGACTAGGATCAACAATGAGCAGTTCTTC.

Concerning this clone itself: This sample also contains other DNA sequences that code for the same CDR3. CDR3 protein: CAWSVRGGTEAFF. The CDR3 DNA follows: TGTGCCTGGAGTGTAAGGGGGGGCACTGAAGCTTTCTTT. V is TRBV30 and J is TRBJ1-1, with D tentatively TRBD1 (6 bases). This CDR3 region has 13 residues. Germline V gene sequence: CDR1 GTSNPN, CDR2 SVGIG (reference sequence). V gave up 0 bases and J gave up 4 bases, with 9 bases separating them.

The rearrangement joins TRBV27 to TRBJ2-7; 11 bases map to TRBD1. The CDR3 has 14 residues. Germline-derived CDR1 and CDR2 are MNHEY and SMNVEV (reference sequence). V lost 5 bases and J lost 6; bases outside the gene matches: 6. The CDR3 loop reads CASSAGQGAGEQYF. The CDR3, as DNA: TGTGCCAGCAGTGCTGGACAGGGGGCAGGCGAGCAGTACTTC.

V is TRBV5-4 and J is TRBJ2-5; TRBD1 aligns across 7 bases. Germline-derived CDR1 and CDR2 are SGHNT and YYREEE (reference sequence). The ends lost 0 bases at V and 1 base at J; junction bases unmatched: 3. The CDR3 length is 15 residues. This CDR3 is CASSLAGQTQETQYF. The DNA of the CDR3 is TGTGCCAGCAGCTTGGCGGGACAGACCCAAGAGACCCAGTACTTC. Looking up the rest from reference TRBV5-4 and TRBJ2-5 gives the full variable domain: ETGVTQSPTHLIKTRGQQVTLRCSSQSGHNTVSWYQQALGQGPQFIFQYYREEENGRGNFPPRFSGLQFPNYSSELNVNALELDDSALYLCASSLAGQTQETQYFGPGTRLLVL.

V and J are TRBV7-3 and TRBJ2-2, with D possibly being TRBD2 (6 bases). Germline V gene sequence: CDR1 SGHTA, CDR2 FQGTGA. Trimming took off 2 bases at V and 9 bases at J, with 10 bases between the two ends. CDR3 length: 13 amino acids. The CDR3 reads CASSLEEGRELFF. In DNA form, the CDR3 reads TGTGCCAGCAGCTTAGAGGAGGGCCGGGAGCTGTTTTTT. Full variable domain (rest looked up from reference TRBV7-3 and TRBJ2-2): GAGVSQTPSNKVTEKGKYVELRCDPISGHTALYWYRQSLGQGPEFLIYFQGTGAADDSGLPNDRFFAVRPEGSVSTLKIQRTERGDSAVYLCASSLEEGRELFFGEGSRLTVL.

This chain joins TRBV11-2 and TRBJ1-2; D unresolved. CDR3 size: 13 residues. V lost 6 bases, J lost 8 bases, and 16 bases lay in between. Germline CDR1 reads SGHAT; CDR2 reads FQNNGV. Here the CDR3 reads CASSLSMGGGYTF. The CDR3 DNA reads as TGTGCCAGCAGTTTGAGTATGGGAGGAGGCTACACCTTC.

This sequence joins TRBV6-5 and TRBJ2-7; the D gene is possibly TRBD2 (6 bases). Per germline, CDR1 MNHEY and CDR2 SVGAGI. The CDR3 runs to 14 residues. The V end lost 2 bases, the J end lost 2 bases, and 10 bases lay between the germline ends. The CDR3 region is CASSYGSGAYEQYF. CDR3 nucleotides: TGTGCCAGCAGTTACGGGTCGGGGGCCTACGAGCAGTACTTC.

The chain is built from TRBV18 and TRBJ2-3, with 7 positions matching TRBD1. The CDR3 covers 15 residues. Germline CDR1 KGHSH, CDR2 LQKENI. The V segment lost 3 bases and the J segment 2 bases; nucleotides outside the gene matches: 5. The CDR3 sequence is CASSPGTATTDTQYF. The CDR3 nucleotides read TGTGCCAGCTCACCCGGGACAGCTACCACAGATACGCAGTATTTT. The full variable domain, in which reference TRBV18 and TRBJ2-3 provide the parts outside the CDR3, is NAGVMQNPRHLVRRRGQEARLRCSPMKGHSHVYWYRQLPEEGLKFMVYLQKENIIDESGMPKERFSAEFPKEGPSILRIQQVVRGDSAAYFCASSPGTATTDTQYFGPGTRLTVL.

The chain links TRBV7-9 to TRBJ2-2; weak D call: TRBD1 (5 bases). Germline V gene data show CDR1 as SEHNR and CDR2 as FQNEAQ (reference sequence). The CDR3 loop spans 15 amino acids. The ends were cut back, 5 bases at V and 7 bases at J, with 17 bases in the middle. The CDR3 DNA reads as TGTGCCAGCAGCCCTCCAGGGTCGGCGAGCGGGGAGCTGTTTTTT. Residues: CASSPPGSASGELFF. Full variable domain (remainder filled in from reference TRBV7-9 and TRBJ2-2): DTGVSQNPRHKITKRGQNVTFRCDPISEHNRLYWYRQTLGQGPEFLTYFQNEAQLEKSRLLSDRFSAERPKGSFSTLEIQRTEQGDSAMYLCASSPPGSASGELFFGEGSRLTVL.

The rearrangement joins TRBV7-9 to TRBJ2-2; 10 nucleotides line up with TRBD2. V lost 4 bases to trimming and J lost 3 bases; unmatched junction nucleotides: 2. The CDR3 is 15 amino acids. Germline CDR1 SEHNR, CDR2 FQNEAQ (reference sequence). The DNA for the CDR3 is TGTGCCAGCAGCTACGGACTAGCGGACACCGGGGAGCTGTTTTTT. It is translated as CASSYGLADTGELFF.

This clone was counted once. The CDR3 loop reads CASSSGTGNTGELFF. The CDR3 DNA reads as TGTGCCAGCTCGTCCGGGACAGGGAATACCGGGGAGCTGTTTTTT. The V and J genes are TRBV18 and TRBJ2-2, with 9 bases aligning to TRBD1. The CDR3 covers 15 residues. CDR1 is KGHSH, CDR2 LQKENI, per germline. V was clipped by 6 bases and J by 5 bases; unmatched bases: 7.

The genes are TRBV11-2 and TRBJ1-2, with 10 bases identical to TRBD1. Germline CDR1 SGHAT, CDR2 FQNNGV. V was clipped by 4 bases and J by 8 bases; unmatched bases: 4. The CDR3 has 13 residues. The CDR3: CASSSTGGLGYTF. For the CDR3, the DNA is TGTGCCAGCAGCTCGACAGGGGGCTTGGGCTACACCTTC.

The chain joins TRBV13 to TRBJ1-2, with 8 bases lining up with TRBD1. Germline V gives CDR1 PRHDT, CDR2 FYEKMQ (reference sequence). The CDR3 covers 15 residues. V lost 5 bases and J lost 7; bases outside the gene matches: 12. This CDR3 is CASSPALTGEGGYTF. CDR3 sequence (DNA): TGTGCCAGCAGCCCCGCATTGACAGGGGAAGGTGGCTACACCTTC.

The rearrangement links TRBV29-1 to TRBJ2-7, with D maybe TRBD1 (5 bases). Germline values: CDR1 SQVTM, CDR2 ANQGSEA. CDR3 size: 11 residues. Trimming shortened V by 7 bases and J by 5 bases, and 12 bases separated the two germline ends. In DNA form, the CDR3 reads TGCAGCGGTGCTCAGGGCAACGAGCAGTACTTC. Translation gives CSGAQGNEQYF.

V gene TRBV19 combines with J gene TRBJ2-1; 8 bases match TRBD2. CDR3 size: 14 residues. Trimming removed 5 bases from V and 9 bases from J; junction bases left unmatched: 9. Germline assignment: CDR1 LNHDA and CDR2 SQIVND (reference sequence). Here the CDR3 reads CASSLFGRVGEQFF. The CDR3 nucleotides are TGTGCCAGTAGTCTTTTCGGGAGGGTAGGTGAGCAGTTCTTC.

The rearrangement links TRBV7-2 to TRBJ2-2; 8 nucleotides match TRBD2. The CDR3 length is 16 residues. Germline V gene lookup returns CDR1 SGHTA and CDR2 FQGNSA. Trimming cost V 5 bases and J 3 bases; bases outside gene matches: 8. CDR3 loop: CASSLRASGHTGELFF. The DNA of the CDR3 is TGTGCCAGCAGCCTAAGGGCTAGCGGGCACACCGGGGAGCTGTTTTTT. The full variable domain, in which reference TRBV7-2 and TRBJ2-2 provide the parts outside the CDR3, is GAGVSQSPSNKVTEKGKDVELRCDPISGHTALYWYRQSLGQGLEFLIYFQGNSAPDKSGLPSDRFSAERTGGSVSTLTIQRTQQEDSAVYLCASSLRASGHTGELFFGEGSRLTVL.

The chain is built from TRBV19 and TRBJ2-5; tentative D call: TRBD2 (6 bases). Judging by the DNA end, TRBJ2-7 fits better; the J call may be wrong. Germline CDR1 LNHDA, CDR2 SQIVND (reference sequence). This CDR3 is 14 amino acids long. The CDR3 spells CASKPLGGSDEQYF. The CDR3 DNA sequence: TGTGCCAGTAAGCCCCTGGGGGGTAGCGACGAGCAGTACTTC.